The T cell receptor (beta chain) described here comes from a study of blood T cell repertoires in COVID-19. Overall study context: Samples of COVID-19 (acute and convalescent) were obtained from the United States, Italy and Spain. PBMCs, B-cell-depleted T cells, or T cells were the source of the cDNA or gDNA that made up the material.

A note on this clone: Relative to the germline gene, one junction end is altered; a read error may explain this.

Germline V gene data show CDR1 as KGHSH and CDR2 as LQKENI. The CDR3 is 15 residues long. The authors' processing: Estimates of nucleated cell counts were drawn from the amplification of reference gene primers. The table came from immunoSEQ multiplex PCR; TCRdb's copy has only in-frame clones and leaves some out. V and J calls and clone size are as listed in that table; D and trimming were resolved from the DNA. The sample includes roughly 120,000 clones, around 91% seen only once; the top ten take around 30%. The chain recombines TRBV18 with TRBJ2-7; 11 bases agree with TRBD1. The sequence was collected from a man between 65 and 79 years old with active or convalescent COVID-19. The sequencing sample was made of peripheral blood. CDR3 region: CASSLGTGGSYGQYF. In DNA form, the CDR3 reads TGTGCCAGCTCATTAGGGACAGGGGGATCTTACGGGCAGTACTTC.